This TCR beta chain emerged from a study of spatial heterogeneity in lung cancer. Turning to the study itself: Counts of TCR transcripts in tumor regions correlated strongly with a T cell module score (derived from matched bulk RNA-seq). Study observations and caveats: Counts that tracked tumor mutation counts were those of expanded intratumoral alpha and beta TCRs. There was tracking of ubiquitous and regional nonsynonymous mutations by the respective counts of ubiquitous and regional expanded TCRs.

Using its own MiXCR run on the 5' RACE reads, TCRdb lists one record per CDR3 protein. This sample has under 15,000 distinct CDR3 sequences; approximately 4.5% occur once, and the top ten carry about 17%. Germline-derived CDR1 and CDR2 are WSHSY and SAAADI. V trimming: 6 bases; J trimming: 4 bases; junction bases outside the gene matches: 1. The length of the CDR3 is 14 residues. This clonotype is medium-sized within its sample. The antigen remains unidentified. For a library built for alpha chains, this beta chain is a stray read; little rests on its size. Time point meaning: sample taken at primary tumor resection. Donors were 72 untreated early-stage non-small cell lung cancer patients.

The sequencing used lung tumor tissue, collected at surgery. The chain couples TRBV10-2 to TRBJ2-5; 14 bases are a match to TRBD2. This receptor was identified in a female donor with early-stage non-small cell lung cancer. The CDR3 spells CASSGTSGRETQYF. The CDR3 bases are TGCGCCAGCAGCGGGACTAGCGGGAGAGAGACCCAGTACTTC.